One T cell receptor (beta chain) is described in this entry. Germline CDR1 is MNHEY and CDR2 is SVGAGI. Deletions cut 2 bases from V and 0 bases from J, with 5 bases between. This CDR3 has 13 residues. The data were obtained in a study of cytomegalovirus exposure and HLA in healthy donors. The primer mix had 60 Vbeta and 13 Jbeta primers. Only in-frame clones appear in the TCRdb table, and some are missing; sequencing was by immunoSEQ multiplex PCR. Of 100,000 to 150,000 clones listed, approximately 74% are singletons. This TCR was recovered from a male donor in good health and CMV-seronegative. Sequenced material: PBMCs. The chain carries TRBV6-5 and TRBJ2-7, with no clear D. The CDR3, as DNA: TGTGCCAGCAGTTACACGAGCTCCTACGAGCAGTACTTC. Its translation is CASSYTSSYEQYF.